This T cell receptor (beta chain) was sequenced during a study of T cells after posttransplantation cyclophosphamide (dated by TCRdb to the mid-2010s). Regarding the complete study: T cell repertoire reconstitution was tracked by TRB sequencing after myeloablative bone marrow transplantation in which posttransplantation cyclophosphamide was used as GVHD prophylaxis. Blood from all 35 or so PTCy patients with 1-year posttransplant specimens was subjected to TRB sequencing. TRB sequencing was also done on up to 3 additional blood samples from 2 to 5.2 years after transplant in 3 patients, and on pretransplant blood from several patients. Antigen receptor sequencing covered samples from some 36 PTCy-treated patients and approximately 15 of their related bone marrow donors. Public TRB sequences were searched against a database of over 3,500 sequences associated with responses to pathogens, tumor antigens, self-antigens and alloantigens. Because TRA and TRB clonality were tightly correlated in roughly 10 samples, subsequent TCR analyses were focused on TRB only.

This clone was seen repeatedly, ten times or more. No antigen is known for it. Base qualities are missing; no much larger clone stands one base away. Paper-wide results and their limitations: At 1-2 months, donor-recipient similarity was low but rose over the first year, and the later blood repertoires were often dominated by donor CD8+ memory clones. The TRB repertoires of T cells infiltrating skin or GI tract showed only limited overlap with the TRB repertoires of T cells in blood. Across the 35 to 45 patients, TRB clonality was highly associated with recipient CMV seropositivity and CMV reactivation, and diversity with PTCy was similar to that in the CNI/methotrexate controls.

Genomic DNA was used for TRB sequencing, which was performed with the immunoSEQ assay at survey resolution or with the hsTCRB kit. The authors' analysis ran thus. Initial read processing used immunoSEQ software, and repertoire analyses used the LymphoSeq R package. Clonality was calculated as 1 minus normalized Shannon entropy, and the Gini coefficient was also calculated for each TRB dataset. Phenotypes of unsorted samples were inferred by mapping TRB sequences from sorted subsets of the recipient or donor onto the same recipient's unsorted samples. TCRdb stores this immuneACCESS table with in-frame sequences only. Part of the clones is absent; in the studies checked, under half of the shortfall reflects unresolved V genes, and no reason is known for the rest. That table furnishes V, J and clone size, whereas the DNA furnished D and trimming. Across this sample, tens of thousands of clones were tabulated and none appeared just once. The ten largest clonotypes hold 6.6% of the sample.

The V end loses 4 bases and the J end loses 2 bases, and a stretch of 12 bases separates them. The CDR3, cysteine through phenylalanine, is 15 amino acids long. Here the CDR3 DNA is all that survives: 45 bases in frame from base 1. CDR1 and CDR2, per the germline V gene, are MDHEN and SYDVKM. On the day of marrow donation, related bone marrow donors gave peripheral blood samples. Peripheral blood and bone marrow mononuclear cells were isolated by Ficoll-Hypaque density centrifugation and cryopreserved. The sequence derives from a woman in her sixties in good health, CMV-negative, and a related stem cell transplant donor. This chain joins TRBV28 to TRBJ1-3; too little of a D gene remains to name it. Sequencing was carried out using PBMCs. CDR3 reads: CASSSPRKPGNTIYF. The nucleotide sequence reads as follows: TGTGCCAGCAGTTCACCGCGGAAACCTGGAAACACCATATATTTT.